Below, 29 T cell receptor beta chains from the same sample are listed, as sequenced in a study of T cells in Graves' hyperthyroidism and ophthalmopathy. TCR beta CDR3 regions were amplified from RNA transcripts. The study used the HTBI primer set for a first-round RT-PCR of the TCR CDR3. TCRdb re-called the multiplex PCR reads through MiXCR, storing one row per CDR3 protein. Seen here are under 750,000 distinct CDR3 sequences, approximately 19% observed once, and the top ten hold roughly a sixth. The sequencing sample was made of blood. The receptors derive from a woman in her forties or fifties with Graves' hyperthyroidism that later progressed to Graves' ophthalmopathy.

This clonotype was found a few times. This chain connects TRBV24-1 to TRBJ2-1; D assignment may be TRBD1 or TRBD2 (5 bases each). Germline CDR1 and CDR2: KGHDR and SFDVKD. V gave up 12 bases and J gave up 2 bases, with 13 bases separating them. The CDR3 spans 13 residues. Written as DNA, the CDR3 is TGTGCCGCCTCCGGGACCACCTACAATGAGCAGTTCTTC. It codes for CAASGTTYNEQFF.

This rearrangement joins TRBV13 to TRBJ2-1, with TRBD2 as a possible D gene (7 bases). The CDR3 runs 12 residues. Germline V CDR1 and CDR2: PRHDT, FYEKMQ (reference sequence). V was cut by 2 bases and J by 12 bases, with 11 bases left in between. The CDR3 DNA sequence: TGTGCCAGCAGCTTACGGGGAGGGGGGCAGTTCTTC. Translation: CASSLRGGGQFF.

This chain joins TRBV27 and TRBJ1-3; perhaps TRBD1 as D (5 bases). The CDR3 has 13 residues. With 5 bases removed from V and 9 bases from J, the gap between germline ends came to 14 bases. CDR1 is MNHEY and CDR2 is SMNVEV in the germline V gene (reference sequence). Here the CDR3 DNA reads TGTGCCAGCAGTCGGGGCATCGGAGGCACCATATATTTT. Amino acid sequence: CASSRGIGGTIYF.

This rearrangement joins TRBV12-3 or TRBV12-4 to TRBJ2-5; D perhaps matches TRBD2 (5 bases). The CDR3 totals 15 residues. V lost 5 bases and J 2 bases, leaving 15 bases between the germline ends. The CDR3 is CASSKHSAEQETQYF. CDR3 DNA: TGTGCCAGCAGTAAACACTCAGCGGAACAAGAGACCCAGTACTTC.

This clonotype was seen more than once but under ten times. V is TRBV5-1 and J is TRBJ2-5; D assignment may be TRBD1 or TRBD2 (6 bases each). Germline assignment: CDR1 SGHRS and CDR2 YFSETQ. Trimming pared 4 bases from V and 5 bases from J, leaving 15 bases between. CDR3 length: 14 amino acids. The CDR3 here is CASSIDWGAETQYF. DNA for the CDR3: TGCGCCAGCAGCATAGACTGGGGGGCTGAGACCCAGTACTTC.

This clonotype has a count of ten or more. In DNA form, the CDR3 reads TGCAGTGCTAGGCGAGATGGTGAGCAGTTCTTC. This translates into CSARRDGEQFF. J is TRBJ2-1 and V is TRBV20-1; the D is unclear. Trimming cost V 3 bases and J 9 bases, with 9 bases left between them. Looked up from germline, CDR1 is DFQATT and CDR2 is SNEGSKA (reference sequence). CDR3 length: 11 amino acids.

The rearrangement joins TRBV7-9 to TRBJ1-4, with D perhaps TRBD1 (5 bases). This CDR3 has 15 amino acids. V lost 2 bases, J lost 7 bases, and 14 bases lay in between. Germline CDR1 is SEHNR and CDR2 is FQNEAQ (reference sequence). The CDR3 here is CASSLKTDGSEKLFF. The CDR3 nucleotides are TGTGCCAGCAGCTTAAAGACAGACGGCAGTGAAAAACTGTTTTTT.

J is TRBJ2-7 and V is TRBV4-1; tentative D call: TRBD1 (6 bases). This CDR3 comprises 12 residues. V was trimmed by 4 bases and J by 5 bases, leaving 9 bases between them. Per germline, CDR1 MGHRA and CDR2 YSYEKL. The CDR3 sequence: CASSPRGHEQYF. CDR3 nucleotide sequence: TGCGCCAGCAGCCCCAGGGGCCACGAGCAGTACTTC.

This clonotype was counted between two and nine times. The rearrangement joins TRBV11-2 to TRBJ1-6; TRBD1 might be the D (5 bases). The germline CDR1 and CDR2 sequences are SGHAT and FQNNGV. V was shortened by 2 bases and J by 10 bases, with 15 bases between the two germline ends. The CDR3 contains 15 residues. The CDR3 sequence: CASSLRGTFGSPLHF. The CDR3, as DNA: TGTGCCAGCAGCTTAAGGGGCACCTTCGGGTCACCCCTCCACTTT.

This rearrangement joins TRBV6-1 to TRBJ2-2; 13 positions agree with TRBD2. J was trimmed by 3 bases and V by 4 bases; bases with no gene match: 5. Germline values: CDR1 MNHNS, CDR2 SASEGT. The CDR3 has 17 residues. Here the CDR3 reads CASSATSGGTYTGELFF. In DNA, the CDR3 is TGTGCCAGCAGTGCGACTAGCGGGGGGACGTACACCGGGGAGCTGTTTTTT.

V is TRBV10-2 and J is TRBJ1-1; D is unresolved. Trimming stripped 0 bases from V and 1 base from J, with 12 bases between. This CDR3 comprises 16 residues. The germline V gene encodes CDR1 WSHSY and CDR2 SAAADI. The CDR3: CASSESLQTGNTEAFF. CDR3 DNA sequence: TGCGCCAGCAGTGAGTCCCTGCAAACGGGGAACACTGAAGCTTTCTTT.

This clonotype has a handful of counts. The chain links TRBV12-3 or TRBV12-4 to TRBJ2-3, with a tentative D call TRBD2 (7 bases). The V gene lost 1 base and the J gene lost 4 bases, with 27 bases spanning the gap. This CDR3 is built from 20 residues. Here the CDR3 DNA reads TGTGCCAGCAGTTTAGTAATTCGGGGGGTTGGTGGGGGCGGATCAGATACGCAGTATTTT. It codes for CASSLVIRGVGGGGSDTQYF.

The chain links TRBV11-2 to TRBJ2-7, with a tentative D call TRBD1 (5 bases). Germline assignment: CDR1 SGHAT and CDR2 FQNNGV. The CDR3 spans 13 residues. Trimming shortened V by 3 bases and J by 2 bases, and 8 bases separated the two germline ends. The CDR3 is CASSFGHTYEQYF. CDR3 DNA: TGTGCCAGCAGCTTTGGACATACCTACGAGCAGTACTTC.

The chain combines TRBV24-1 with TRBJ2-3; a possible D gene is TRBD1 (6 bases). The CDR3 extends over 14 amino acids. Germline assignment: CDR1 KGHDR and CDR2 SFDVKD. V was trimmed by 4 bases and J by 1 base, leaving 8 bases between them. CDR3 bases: TGTGCCACCAGTGAGCAGGGGCGCACAGATACGCAGTATTTT. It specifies CATSEQGRTDTQYF.

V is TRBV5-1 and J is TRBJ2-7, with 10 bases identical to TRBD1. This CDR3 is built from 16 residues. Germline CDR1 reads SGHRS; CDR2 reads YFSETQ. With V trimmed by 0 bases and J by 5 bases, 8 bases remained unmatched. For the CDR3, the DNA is TGCGCCAGCAGCTTGGCCACGGGACAGGGGTACAACGAGCAGTACTTC. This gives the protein CASSLATGQGYNEQYF.

In nucleotides, the CDR3 is TGTGCCAGCAGCGCTTGGACAGGGGCCTACAATGAGCAGTTCTTC. This gives the protein CASSAWTGAYNEQFF. The chain employs TRBV9 and TRBJ2-1, with 9 bases fitting TRBD1. The CDR3 is made up of 15 amino acids. CDR1 SGDLS and CDR2 YYNGEE come from the germline V gene. With 3 bases clipped from V and 2 bases from J, the junction kept 3 bases outside the gene matches.

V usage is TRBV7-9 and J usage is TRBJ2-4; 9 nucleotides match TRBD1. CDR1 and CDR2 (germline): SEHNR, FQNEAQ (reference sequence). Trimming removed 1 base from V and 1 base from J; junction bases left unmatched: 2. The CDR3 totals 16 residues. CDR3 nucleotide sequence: TGTGCCAGCAGCTTAGTCGGACAGGGGGCCAAAAACATTCAGTACTTC. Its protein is CASSLVGQGAKNIQYF.

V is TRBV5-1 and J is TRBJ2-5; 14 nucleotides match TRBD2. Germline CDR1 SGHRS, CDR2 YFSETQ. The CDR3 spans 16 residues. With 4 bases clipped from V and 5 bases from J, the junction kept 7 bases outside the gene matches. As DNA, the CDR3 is TGCGCCAGCAGCCCCGTGACTAGCGGGGGGGCTGAGACCCAGTACTTC. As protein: CASSPVTSGGAETQYF.

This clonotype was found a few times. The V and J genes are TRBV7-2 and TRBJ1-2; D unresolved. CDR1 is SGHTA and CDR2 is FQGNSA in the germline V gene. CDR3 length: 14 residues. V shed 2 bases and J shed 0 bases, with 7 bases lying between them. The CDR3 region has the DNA TGTGCCAGCAGCTTACTAGACGCTAACTATGGCTACACCTTC. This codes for CASSLLDANYGYTF.

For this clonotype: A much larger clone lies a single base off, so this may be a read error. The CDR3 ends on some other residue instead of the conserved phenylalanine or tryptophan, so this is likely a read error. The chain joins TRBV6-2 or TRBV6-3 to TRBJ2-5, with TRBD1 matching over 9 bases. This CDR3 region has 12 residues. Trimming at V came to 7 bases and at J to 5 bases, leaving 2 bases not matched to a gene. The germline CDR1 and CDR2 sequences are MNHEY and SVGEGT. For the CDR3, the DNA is TGTGCCAGCAAAGGACAGGGGGAGACCCAGTACCTC. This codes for CASKGQGETQYL.

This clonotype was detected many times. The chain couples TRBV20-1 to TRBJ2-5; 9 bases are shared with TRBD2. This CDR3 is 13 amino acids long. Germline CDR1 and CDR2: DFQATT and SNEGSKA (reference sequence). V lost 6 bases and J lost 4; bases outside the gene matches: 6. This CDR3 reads CSALRGGGETQYF. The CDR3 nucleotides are TGCAGTGCCTTGCGGGGGGGGGGAGAGACCCAGTACTTC.

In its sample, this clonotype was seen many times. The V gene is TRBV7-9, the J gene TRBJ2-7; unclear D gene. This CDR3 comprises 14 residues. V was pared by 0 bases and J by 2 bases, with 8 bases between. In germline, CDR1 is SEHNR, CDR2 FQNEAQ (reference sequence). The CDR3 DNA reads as TGTGCCAGCAGCTTAGCGGTTGGGGCCTACGAGCAGTACTTC. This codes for CASSLAVGAYEQYF.

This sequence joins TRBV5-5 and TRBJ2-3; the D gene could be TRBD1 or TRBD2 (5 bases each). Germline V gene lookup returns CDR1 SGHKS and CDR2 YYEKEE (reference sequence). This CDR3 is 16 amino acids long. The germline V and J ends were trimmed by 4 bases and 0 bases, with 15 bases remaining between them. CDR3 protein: CASSPYRRTSTDTQYF. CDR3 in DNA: TGTGCCAGCAGCCCCTACAGGAGGACTAGCACAGATACGCAGTATTTT.

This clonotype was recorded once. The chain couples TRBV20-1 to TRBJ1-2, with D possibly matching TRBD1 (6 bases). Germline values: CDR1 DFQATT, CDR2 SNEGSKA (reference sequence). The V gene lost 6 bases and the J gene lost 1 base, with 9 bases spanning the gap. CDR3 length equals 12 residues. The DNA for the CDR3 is TGCAGTGCCAACAGGGTTAACTATGGCTACACCTTC. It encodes CSANRVNYGYTF.

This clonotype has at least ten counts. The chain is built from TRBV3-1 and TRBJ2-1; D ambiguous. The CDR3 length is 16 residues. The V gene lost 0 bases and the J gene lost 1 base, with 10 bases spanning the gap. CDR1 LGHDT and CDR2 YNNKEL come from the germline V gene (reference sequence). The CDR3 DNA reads TGTGCCAGCAGCCAAGATAGGCTAGTTTCCTACAATGAGCAGTTCTTC. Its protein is CASSQDRLVSYNEQFF.

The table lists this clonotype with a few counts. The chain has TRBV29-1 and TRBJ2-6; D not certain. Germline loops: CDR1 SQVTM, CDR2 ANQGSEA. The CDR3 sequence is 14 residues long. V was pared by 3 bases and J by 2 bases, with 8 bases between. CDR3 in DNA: TGCAGCGTTGAGGCGGTGCCTGGGGCCAACGTCCTGACTTTC. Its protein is CSVEAVPGANVLTF. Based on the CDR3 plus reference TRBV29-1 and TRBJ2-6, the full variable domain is SAVISQKPSRDICQRGTSLTIQCQVDSQVTMMFWYRQQPGQSLTLIATANQGSEATYESGFVIDKFPISRPNLTFSTLTVSNMSPEDSSIYLCSVEAVPGANVLTFGAGSRLTVL.

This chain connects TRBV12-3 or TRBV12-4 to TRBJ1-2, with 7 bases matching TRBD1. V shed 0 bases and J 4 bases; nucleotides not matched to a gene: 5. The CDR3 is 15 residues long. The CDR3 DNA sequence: TGTGCCAGCAGTTTAGCCGGACAGGCCCCCTATGGCTACACCTTC. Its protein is CASSLAGQAPYGYTF.

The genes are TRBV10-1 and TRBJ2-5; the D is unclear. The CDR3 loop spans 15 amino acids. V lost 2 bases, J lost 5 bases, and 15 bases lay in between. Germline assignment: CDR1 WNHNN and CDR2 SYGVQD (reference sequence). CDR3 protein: CASSEGSVSYETQYF. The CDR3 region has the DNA TGCGCCAGCAGTGAGGGGTCAGTATCGTATGAGACCCAGTACTTC.

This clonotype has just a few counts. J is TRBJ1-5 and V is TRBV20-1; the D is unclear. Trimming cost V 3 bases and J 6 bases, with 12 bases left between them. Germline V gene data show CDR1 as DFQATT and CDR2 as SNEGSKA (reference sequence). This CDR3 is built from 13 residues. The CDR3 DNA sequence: TGCAGTGCTAGGGGGTCTGGCGGTCAGCCCCAGCATTTT. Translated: CSARGSGGQPQHF.